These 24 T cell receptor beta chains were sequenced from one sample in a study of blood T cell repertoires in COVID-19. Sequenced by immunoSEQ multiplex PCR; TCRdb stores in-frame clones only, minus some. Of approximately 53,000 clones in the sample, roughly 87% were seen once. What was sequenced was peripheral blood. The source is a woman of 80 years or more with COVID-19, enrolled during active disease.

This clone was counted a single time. The CDR3: CASRNRGDTQYF. The CDR3 DNA reads TGTGCCAGCAGGAATCGGGGGGATACGCAGTATTTT. The V gene is TRBV2, the J gene TRBJ2-3, with TRBD2 as a possible D gene (6 bases). The V end lost 6 bases, the J end lost 6 bases, and 10 bases lay between the germline ends. The CDR3 length is 12 residues. Germline lookup yields CDR1 SNHLY and CDR2 FYNNEI.

The CDR3 here is CASSTLAGGLAKNIQYF. CDR3 sequence (DNA): TGTGCCAGCAGCACACTAGCGGGGGGGTTAGCCAAAAACATTCAGTACTTC. The V call is TRBV7-2, the J call TRBJ2-4; 13 bases line up with TRBD2. V shed 5 bases, J shed 0 bases, and the junction held 4 bases outside the gene matches. Germline CDR1 is SGHTA and CDR2 is FQGNSA. The CDR3 runs to 17 residues.

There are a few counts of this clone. The CDR3 region is CASSNYAPGPSGANVLTF. The CDR3 nucleotides are TGTGCCAGCAGCAACTACGCCCCAGGCCCCTCTGGGGCCAACGTCCTGACTTTC. The V and J genes are TRBV21-1 and TRBJ2-6; the table calls TRBD1, which could not be checked here. TRBV21-1 is noted as a pseudogene. The CDR3 is 18 residues long.

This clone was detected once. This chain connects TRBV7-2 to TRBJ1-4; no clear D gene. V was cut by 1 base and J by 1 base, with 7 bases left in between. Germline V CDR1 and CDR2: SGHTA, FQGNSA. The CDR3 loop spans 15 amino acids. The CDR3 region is CASSLVHGTNEKLFF. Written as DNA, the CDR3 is TGTGCCAGCAGCTTAGTCCACGGAACTAATGAAAAACTGTTTTTT.

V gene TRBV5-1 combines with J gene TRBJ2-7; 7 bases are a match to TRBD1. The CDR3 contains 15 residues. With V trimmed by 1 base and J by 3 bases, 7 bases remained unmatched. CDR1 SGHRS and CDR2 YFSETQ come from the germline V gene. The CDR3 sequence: CASSLFGDSFYEQYF. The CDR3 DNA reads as TGCGCCAGCAGCTTGTTCGGGGACAGTTTCTACGAGCAGTACTTC.

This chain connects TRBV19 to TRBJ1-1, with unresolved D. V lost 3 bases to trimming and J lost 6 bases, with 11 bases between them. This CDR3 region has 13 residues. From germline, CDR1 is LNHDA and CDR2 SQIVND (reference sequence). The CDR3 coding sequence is TGTGCCAGTAGTATGGGGAGTGTGGCTGAAGCTTTCTTT. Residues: CASSMGSVAEAFF.

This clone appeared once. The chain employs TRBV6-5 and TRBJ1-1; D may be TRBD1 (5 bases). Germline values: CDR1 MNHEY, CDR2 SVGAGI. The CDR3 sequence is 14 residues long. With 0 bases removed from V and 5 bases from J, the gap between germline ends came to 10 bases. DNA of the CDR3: TGTGCCAGCAGTTACTCTCGGGGGGGAACTGAAGCTTTCTTT. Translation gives CASSYSRGGTEAFF.

The CDR3 loop is CASSLVGLGNEKLFF. DNA for the CDR3: TGTGCCAGCAGTTTGGTGGGGCTTGGTAATGAAAAACTGTTTTTT. V is TRBV27 and J is TRBJ1-4; possibly TRBD1 for D (5 bases). Germline-derived CDR1 and CDR2 are MNHEY and SMNVEV (reference sequence). V shed 3 bases and J shed 4 bases, with 12 bases lying between them. The CDR3 length is 15 residues.

The CDR3 DNA follows: TGTGCCAGCAGTGATTTCGCTGAAGCTTTCTTT. Its translation is CASSDFAEAFF. The chain couples TRBV2 to TRBJ1-1; D is ambiguous. V was trimmed by 3 bases and J by 6 bases, leaving 5 bases between them. This CDR3 contains 11 residues. Germline V lookup: CDR1 SNHLY, CDR2 FYNNEI.

The CDR3 spells CASSRDYTGELFF. CDR3 DNA sequence: TGTGCCAGCAGCCGGGACTACACCGGGGAGCTGTTTTTT. The chain uses TRBV5-4 and TRBJ2-2; weak D call: TRBD2 (6 bases). The CDR3 is 13 amino acids. Trimming removed 4 bases at V and 3 bases at J, with 7 bases between. Germline V lookup: CDR1 SGHNT, CDR2 YYREEE (reference sequence).

In DNA form, the CDR3 reads TGTGCCAGCAGCGCATACCAGGGGCGAGGCTACACCTTC. Protein product: CASSAYQGRGYTF. V usage is TRBV9 and J usage is TRBJ1-2, with D tentatively TRBD1 (6 bases). V shed 3 bases and J shed 8 bases, with 14 bases lying between them. The germline CDR1 and CDR2 sequences are SGDLS and YYNGEE. The CDR3 is made up of 13 amino acids. Together with reference TRBV9 and TRBJ1-2, the CDR3 gives the full variable domain: DSGVTQTPKHLITATGQRVTLRCSPRSGDLSVYWYQQSLDQGLQFLIQYYNGEERAKGNILERFSAQQFPDLHSELNLSSLELGDSALYFCASSAYQGRGYTFGSGTRLTVV.

The CDR3 region is CASSEQHISEQFF. CDR3 coding DNA: TGTGCCAGCAGTGAACAACATATCAGTGAGCAGTTCTTC. The chain combines TRBV2 with TRBJ2-1; D unclear. The CDR3 extends over 13 amino acids. Germline lookup yields CDR1 SNHLY and CDR2 FYNNEI. V dropped 2 bases and J dropped 9 bases, with 11 bases sitting between them. Together with reference TRBV2 and TRBJ2-1, the CDR3 gives the full variable domain: EPEVTQTPSHQVTQMGQEVILRCVPISNHLYFYWYRQILGQKVEFLVSFYNNEISEKSEIFDDQFSVERPDGSNFTLKIRSTKLEDSAMYFCASSEQHISEQFFGPGTRLTVL.

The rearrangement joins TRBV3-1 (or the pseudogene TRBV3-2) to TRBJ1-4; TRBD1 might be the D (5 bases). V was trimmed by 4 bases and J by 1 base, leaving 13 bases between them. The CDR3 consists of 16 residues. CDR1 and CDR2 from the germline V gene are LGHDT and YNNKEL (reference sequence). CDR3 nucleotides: TGTGCCAGCAGCCTATCGACAGTGAAAACTAATGAAAAACTGTTTTTT. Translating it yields CASSLSTVKTNEKLFF.

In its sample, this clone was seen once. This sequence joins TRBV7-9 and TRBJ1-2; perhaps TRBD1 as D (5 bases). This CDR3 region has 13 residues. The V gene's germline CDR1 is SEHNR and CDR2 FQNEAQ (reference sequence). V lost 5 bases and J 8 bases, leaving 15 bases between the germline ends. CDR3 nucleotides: TGTGCCAGCAGCCGCTCCCAGGGCTGGGGCTACACCTTC. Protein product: CASSRSQGWGYTF.

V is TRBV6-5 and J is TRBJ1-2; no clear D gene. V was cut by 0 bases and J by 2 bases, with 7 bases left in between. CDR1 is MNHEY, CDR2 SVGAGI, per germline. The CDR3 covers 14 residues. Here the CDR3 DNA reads TGTGCCAGCAGTTACTCTGAGGGCAACTATGGCTACACCTTC. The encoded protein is CASSYSEGNYGYTF.

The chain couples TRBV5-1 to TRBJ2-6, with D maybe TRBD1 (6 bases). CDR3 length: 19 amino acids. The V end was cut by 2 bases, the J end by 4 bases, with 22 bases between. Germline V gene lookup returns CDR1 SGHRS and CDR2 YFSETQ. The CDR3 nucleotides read TGCGCCAGCAGCTTATACAGGGTTAGGGTCCCTTCCGGGGCCAACGTCCTGACTTTC. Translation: CASSLYRVRVPSGANVLTF.

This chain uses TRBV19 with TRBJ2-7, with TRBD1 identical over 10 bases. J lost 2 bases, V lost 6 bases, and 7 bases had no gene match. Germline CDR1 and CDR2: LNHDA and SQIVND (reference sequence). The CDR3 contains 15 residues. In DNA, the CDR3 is TGTGCCAGTAGCACCACCGGGACAGGGGCCTACGAGCAGTACTTC. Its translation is CASSTTGTGAYEQYF.

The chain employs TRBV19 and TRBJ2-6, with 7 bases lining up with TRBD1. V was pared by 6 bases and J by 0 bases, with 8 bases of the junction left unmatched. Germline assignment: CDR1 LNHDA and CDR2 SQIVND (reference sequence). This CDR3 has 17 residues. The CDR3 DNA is TGTGCCAGTAGGGACCGGGACAGTTACTCTGGGGCCAACGTCCTGACTTTC. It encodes CASRDRDSYSGANVLTF.

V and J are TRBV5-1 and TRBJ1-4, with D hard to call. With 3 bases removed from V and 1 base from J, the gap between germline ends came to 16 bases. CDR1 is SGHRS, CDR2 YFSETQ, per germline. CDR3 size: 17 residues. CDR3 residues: CASSSEVTGITNEKLFF. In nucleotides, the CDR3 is TGCGCCAGCAGCTCGGAGGTCACCGGGATAACTAATGAAAAACTGTTTTTT.

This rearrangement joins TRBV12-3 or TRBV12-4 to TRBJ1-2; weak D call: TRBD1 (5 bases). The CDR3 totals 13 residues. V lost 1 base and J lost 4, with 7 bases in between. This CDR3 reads CASSLGGGYGYTF. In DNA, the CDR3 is TGTGCCAGCAGTTTAGGCGGGGGCTATGGCTACACCTTC.

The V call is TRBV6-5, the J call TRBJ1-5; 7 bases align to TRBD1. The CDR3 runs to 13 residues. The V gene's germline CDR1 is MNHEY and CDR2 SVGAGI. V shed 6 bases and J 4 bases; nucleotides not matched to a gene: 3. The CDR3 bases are TGTGCCAGCAGGGACAGGCCGAATCAGCCCCAGCATTTT. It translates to CASRDRPNQPQHF.

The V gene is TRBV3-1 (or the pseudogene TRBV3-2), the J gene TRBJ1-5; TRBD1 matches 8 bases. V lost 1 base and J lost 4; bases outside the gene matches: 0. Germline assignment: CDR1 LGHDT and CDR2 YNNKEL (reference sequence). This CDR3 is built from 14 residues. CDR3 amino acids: CASSQGTGNQPQHF. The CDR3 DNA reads TGTGCCAGCAGCCAAGGGACAGGGAATCAGCCCCAGCATTTT.

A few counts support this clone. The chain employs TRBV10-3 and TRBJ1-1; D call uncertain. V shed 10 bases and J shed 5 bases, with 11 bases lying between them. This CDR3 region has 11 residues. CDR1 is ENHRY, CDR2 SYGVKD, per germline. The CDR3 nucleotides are TGTGCCACGGTACGAGGGACTGAAGCTTTCTTT. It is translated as CATVRGTEAFF.

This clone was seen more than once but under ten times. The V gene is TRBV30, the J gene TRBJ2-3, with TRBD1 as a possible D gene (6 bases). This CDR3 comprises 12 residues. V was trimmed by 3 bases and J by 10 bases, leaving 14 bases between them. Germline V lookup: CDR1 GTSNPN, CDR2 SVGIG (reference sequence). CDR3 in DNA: TGTGCCTGGAGGGGGGACACGGGCCCGCAGTATTTT. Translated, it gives CAWRGDTGPQYF.